This T cell receptor (beta chain) is from a study of vaccination and CD4 T cells after COVID-19. Background on the study: The cells in question were stimulated using overlapping spike peptides derived from SARS-CoV-2, HCoV-NL63, HCoV-OC43 and HCoV-229E.

The Oncomine TCR Beta short-read assay was applied to DNA of cultured CD4+ T cells. TCRdb itself ran the PCR reads through MiXCR, one entry per CDR3 protein. The data contain about 7,000 distinct CDR3 sequences, around a third of them singletons. Trimming stripped 8 bases from V and 0 bases from J, with 19 bases between. The CDR3 spans 16 residues. Germline CDR1 MNHNS, CDR2 SASEGT. Points on this clonotype: The antigen remains undetermined.

Treatment of the sample: approximately 9-day PBMC culture with coronavirus spike peptide pools or control peptides (ViraFEST assay). Prior to the COVID-19 pandemic (2011-2018), the unexposed donor's CD4+ T cells were collected. In the ViraFEST assay, peptide-pool expansion preceded TCR sequencing of expanded clonotypes. The medium had half its volume replaced with fresh IL-2 medium on days 3 and 7. This TCR came from a human donor in good health. Input material: CD4+ T cells from blood, cultured in vitro. The chain carries TRBV6-1 and TRBJ1-1; tentative D call: TRBD1 (6 bases). Here the CDR3 reads CASEGVGKGMNTEAFF. Written as DNA, the CDR3 is TGTGCCAGCGAGGGGGTGGGTAAGGGGATGAACACTGAAGCTTTCTTT.